The rows below give T cell receptor beta chains drawn from one sample of a study of T cells after yellow fever vaccination. One entry per CDR3 protein results from TCRdb running MiXCR on the 5' RACE reads. Found here are under 400,000 distinct CDR3 sequences, 11% of them singletons; the top ten hold around 20%. The sample in question was PBMCs, obtained on the day of the first yellow fever vaccination. These receptors originate from a man aged 18 to 29 who received the YFV17D yellow fever vaccine. The CDR3 runs from the conserved cysteine through the conserved F or W. The order of the fields is CDR3 protein, CDR3 DNA, D gene, J gene, clone size, V gene. D genes are given only for firm matches. The size entry is marked missing in some rows and otherwise reads once, few, many or a size class.

CSARDPKGAGEQYF	TGCAGTGCTAGAGATCCAAAGGGGGCAGGGGAGCAGTACTTC	TRBD1	TRBJ2-7	few	TRBV20-1
CASSFPGSGANVLTF	TGCGCCAGCAGTTTCCCAGGGTCTGGGGCCAACGTCCTGACTTTC	.	TRBJ2-6	few	TRBV5-1
CASSLTRTGRAGYEAFF	TGTGCCAGCAGCTTAACTCGGACAGGGCGCGCTGGCTATGAAGCTTTCTTT	TRBD1	TRBJ1-1	few	TRBV7-2
CASSFTGGTYNEQFF	TGTGCCAGCAGCTTTACAGGGGGAACTTACAATGAGCAGTTCTTC	TRBD1	TRBJ2-1	few	TRBV7-9
CASSQEDGIEQFF	TGCGCCAGCAGCCAAGAGGACGGGATTGAGCAGTTCTTC	.	TRBJ2-1	few	TRBV4-1
CASSQEMGNTEAFF	TGCGCCAGCAGCCAAGAAATGGGGAACACTGAAGCTTTCTTT	.	TRBJ1-1	few	TRBV4-3
CASSYSRGYIQYF	TGTGCCAGCAGTTACTCGAGGGGATACATTCAGTACTTC	.	TRBJ2-4	.	TRBV6-5
CASSFNNLRAETQYF	TGCGCCAGCAGCTTTAACAACCTCCGGGCAGAGACCCAGTACTTC	.	TRBJ2-5	many	TRBV5-1
CASSLTLAGGADTQYF	TGTGCCAGCAGCTTAACTCTAGCGGGGGGGGCAGATACGCAGTATTTT	TRBD2	TRBJ2-3	.	TRBV7-3
CASMGQGAILNTEAFF	TGTGCCAGCATGGGACAGGGGGCGATCCTTAACACTGAAGCTTTCTTT	TRBD1	TRBJ1-1	few	TRBV6-2/TRBV6-3
CASSPDGAYWDEQFF	TGTGCCAGCAGCCCCGACGGGGCCTATTGGGATGAGCAGTTCTTC	.	TRBJ2-1	few	TRBV6-2/TRBV6-3
CSARVQETYEQYF	TGCAGTGCTAGGGTACAGGAGACCTACGAGCAGTACTTC	.	TRBJ2-7	few	TRBV20-1
CSVAYDGYTF	TGCAGCGTTGCCTATGATGGCTACACCTTC	.	TRBJ1-2	.	TRBV29-1
CASSLDRAEKQFF	TGTGCCAGCAGTTTAGACAGGGCCGAAAAACAGTTTTTT	.	TRBJ1-4	.	TRBV12-3/TRBV12-4
CASSQLAGGDTGELFF	TGCGCCAGCAGCCAACTAGCGGGGGGGGACACCGGGGAGCTGTTTTTT	TRBD2	TRBJ2-2	few	TRBV4-1
CASSLIGANVLTF	TGTGCCAGCAGCTTGATTGGGGCCAACGTCCTGACTTTC	.	TRBJ2-6	.	TRBV7-2
CASSSGAWGANVLTF	TGTGCCAGCAGCAGTGGGGCTTGGGGGGCCAACGTCCTGACTTTC	.	TRBJ2-6	few	TRBV7-2
CASSFRGGSYEQYF	TGTGCCAGCAGTTTTAGAGGGGGCAGCTACGAGCAGTACTTC	TRBD1	TRBJ2-7	.	TRBV12-3/TRBV12-4
CASSQDNSAMHF	TGCGCCAGCAGCCAAGACAATTCGGCCATGCATTTT	.	TRBJ1-3	few	TRBV4-3
CASSEGQGDRQPQHF	TGTGCCAGCAGCGAGGGACAGGGGGATCGTCAGCCCCAGCATTTT	TRBD1	TRBJ1-5	few	TRBV9
CASSQERGHRGPTDTQYF	TGCGCCAGCAGCCAAGAAAGGGGTCACAGGGGTCCAACAGATACGCAGTATTTT	TRBD1	TRBJ2-3	many	TRBV4-1
CASSVAVEETQYF	TGTGCCAGCAGCGTAGCTGTTGAAGAGACCCAGTACTTC	.	TRBJ2-5	few	TRBV9
CASSWSIQETQYF	TGTGCCAGCAGTTGGAGTATACAAGAGACCCAGTACTTC	.	TRBJ2-5	.	TRBV12-3/TRBV12-4
CASTPNRAGGGDEKLFF	TGTGCCAGCACCCCGAACAGGGCAGGGGGGGGTGATGAAAAACTGTTTTTT	TRBD1	TRBJ1-4	few	TRBV12-3/TRBV12-4
CSVQTGPNTEAFF	TGCAGCGTACAAACAGGACCGAACACTGAAGCTTTCTTT	.	TRBJ1-1	.	TRBV29-1
CASSLVPAGGRETQYF	TGTGCCAGCAGCTTAGTGCCAGCGGGGGGGCGGGAGACCCAGTACTTC	TRBD2	TRBJ2-5	few	TRBV7-2
CASSFTTDPNYGYTF	TGTGCCAGCAGCTTCACGACAGACCCTAACTATGGCTACACCTTC	.	TRBJ1-2	few	TRBV7-2
CASSYSRGSGGIDTQYF	TGTGCCAGCAGTTACTCGCGGGGTAGCGGGGGTATAGATACGCAGTATTTT	TRBD2	TRBJ2-3	.	TRBV6-5
CSVGTVGGGSEKLFF	TGCAGCGTGGGGACCGTTGGGGGTGGAAGTGAAAAACTGTTTTTT	.	TRBJ1-4	few	TRBV29-1
CSARDPSGLAGPTDTQYF	TGCAGTGCTAGAGACCCCTCCGGACTAGCGGGCCCCACAGATACGCAGTATTTT	TRBD2	TRBJ2-3	few	TRBV20-1
CASSQEAPLAGGGETQYF	TGTGCCAGCAGCCAAGAAGCCCCGCTAGCGGGGGGAGGGGAGACCCAGTACTTC	TRBD2	TRBJ2-5	many	TRBV14
CASSPYDSGANVLTF	TGCGCCAGCAGCCCCTATGACTCTGGGGCCAACGTCCTGACTTTC	.	TRBJ2-6	.	TRBV4-1
CASSRGLAGSNEQFF	TGTGCCAGCAGCCGAGGACTAGCGGGGAGTAATGAGCAGTTCTTC	TRBD2	TRBJ2-1	.	TRBV9
CASSLGLAGETIF	TGTGCCAGCAGTTTAGGTCTAGCGGGGGAAACGATCTTC	TRBD2	TRBJ2-1	few	TRBV12-3/TRBV12-4
CASSLEWNQPQHF	TGTGCCAGCAGCTTAGAGTGGAATCAGCCCCAGCATTTT	.	TRBJ1-5	few	TRBV7-2
CASSPKDRGVEAFF	TGTGCCAGCAGCCCCAAGGACAGGGGGGTTGAAGCTTTCTTT	TRBD1	TRBJ1-1	.	TRBV7-2
CASRPGDRGIGDTQYF	TGCGCCAGCAGGCCAGGCGACAGGGGGATTGGAGATACGCAGTATTTT	TRBD1	TRBJ2-3	few	TRBV5-1
CASSPEPDTQYF	TGTGCCAGCAGCCCTGAGCCGGATACGCAGTATTTT	.	TRBJ2-3	few	TRBV7-3
CSASLRDRGWEQYF	TGCAGTGCTAGCCTCCGGGACAGGGGTTGGGAGCAGTACTTC	TRBD1	TRBJ2-7	few	TRBV20-1
CASIRGGGAFF	TGTGCCAGCATAAGAGGAGGGGGAGCTTTCTTT	.	TRBJ1-1	few	TRBV25-1
CASSLGQLGYEQYF	TGTGCCAGCAGTTTGGGGCAACTAGGCTACGAGCAGTACTTC	.	TRBJ2-7	many	TRBV12-3/TRBV12-4
CSVVHTGNTIYF	TGCAGCGTTGTCCATACGGGAAACACCATATATTTT	.	TRBJ1-3	few	TRBV29-1
CSASPTGDLYGYTF	TGCAGTGCTAGCCCGACAGGGGACCTCTATGGCTACACCTTC	TRBD1	TRBJ1-2	.	TRBV20-1
CAWRAGNPYEQYF	TGTGCCTGGAGGGCCGGGAATCCCTACGAGCAGTACTTC	.	TRBJ2-7	.	TRBV30
CASSYMRLQEKLFF	TGTGCCAGCAGTTACATGCGGTTGCAGGAAAAACTGTTTTTT	.	TRBJ1-4	few	TRBV6-5
CASRLQGTTQYF	TGTGCCAGCAGATTACAGGGGACTACGCAGTATTTT	TRBD1	TRBJ2-3	few	TRBV7-2
CASSFQGGVERGYTF	TGTGCCAGCAGTTTCCAGGGCGGGGTAGAGAGAGGCTACACCTTC	.	TRBJ1-2	.	TRBV12-3/TRBV12-4
CASSPMGGNTIYF	TGTGCCAGCAGTCCCATGGGGGGAAACACCATATATTTT	.	TRBJ1-3	many	TRBV12-3/TRBV12-4
CASSLASRPETQYF	TGTGCCAGCAGCTTAGCGTCAAGACCAGAGACCCAGTACTTC	.	TRBJ2-5	.	TRBV7-2
CASSPRGASGYTF	TGTGCCAGCTCACCACGGGGGGCTTCTGGCTACACCTTC	.	TRBJ1-2	.	TRBV18
CASSLTPGVSNTIYF	TGCGCCAGCAGCTTGACCCCAGGGGTCAGTAACACCATATATTTT	.	TRBJ1-3	.	TRBV5-1
CASSLWQTSNQPQHF	TGTGCCAGCAGCCTGTGGCAGACCTCCAATCAGCCCCAGCATTTT	.	TRBJ1-5	.	TRBV5-6
CASSSGTGLYEQFF	TGTGCCAGCAGCTCCGGGACGGGACTGTATGAGCAGTTCTTC	.	TRBJ2-1	few	TRBV6-1
CASGRGEQYF	TGTGCCAGCGGGAGGGGAGAGCAGTACTTC	TRBD2	TRBJ2-7	.	TRBV7-9